These 27 T cell receptor beta chains were all obtained from the same sample, sequenced in a study of blood T cells in healthy people across ages. PCR was performed a second time for about 7 to 11 cycles using a sample-barcoded 5' primer and a J-beta primer mix. MiXCR, run by TCRdb on the 5' RACE reads, gives a single entry per CDR3 protein. The sample lists 550,000 to 650,000 distinct CDR3 sequences; 25% to 35% were seen once. Sequencing input: blood. The receptors originated from a woman older than 75 in good health.

V gene TRBV7-9 combines with J gene TRBJ2-1; D ambiguous. This CDR3 comprises 15 residues. Between the trimmed V and J ends, which lost 5 bases and 10 bases, there was a span of 21 bases. In germline, CDR1 is SEHNR, CDR2 FQNEAQ (reference sequence). CDR3 coding DNA: TGTGCCAGCAGCCAGAGTGAAGGGAACTCCTACGAGCAGTTCTTC. Translating it yields CASSQSEGNSYEQFF.

This clonotype was counted at least ten times. Written as DNA, the CDR3 is TGCAGTGCTAGGCGCCAGGGGGCCCTAAGGACCGGGGAGCTGTTTTTT. This translates into CSARRQGALRTGELFF. The chain uses TRBV20-1 and TRBJ2-2, with 8 bases matching TRBD1. Germline values: CDR1 DFQATT, CDR2 SNEGSKA (reference sequence). CDR3 length: 16 residues. Unmatched junction bases numbered 11, after V lost 3 bases and J lost 5 bases.

V is TRBV7-2 and J is TRBJ1-2; the D is unclear. The CDR3 has 16 amino acids. CDR1 and CDR2 from the germline V gene are SGHTA and FQGNSA. V shed 5 bases and J shed 2 bases, with 18 bases lying between them. This chain's CDR3 is CASSQDGTGSNYGYTF. CDR3 coding DNA: TGTGCCAGCAGCCAAGATGGAACCGGGTCCAACTATGGCTACACCTTC.

CDR3 amino acids: CASSLAGAASYGYTF. DNA for the CDR3: TGCGCCAGCAGCTTGGCAGGGGCAGCCTCTTATGGCTACACCTTC. V gene TRBV5-1 combines with J gene TRBJ1-2, with D maybe TRBD1 (6 bases). The germline V and J ends were trimmed by 0 bases and 5 bases, with 14 bases remaining between them. The CDR3 length is 15 residues. The germline V gene encodes CDR1 SGHRS and CDR2 YFSETQ.

This clonotype was seen at least ten times. V is TRBV7-2 and J is TRBJ1-2; 9 bases match TRBD1. Germline CDR1 is SGHTA and CDR2 is FQGNSA. V shed 1 base, J shed 2 bases, and the junction held 2 bases outside the gene matches. This CDR3 region has 15 residues. CDR3 DNA sequence: TGTGCCAGCAGCTTAGAACAGGGGGCGAACTATGGCTACACCTTC. It specifies CASSLEQGANYGYTF.

The chain joins TRBV20-1 to TRBJ2-7; D perhaps matches TRBD2 (6 bases). The germline V gene encodes CDR1 DFQATT and CDR2 SNEGSKA (reference sequence). The CDR3 is 16 amino acids. The V end was cut by 6 bases, the J end by 0 bases, with 21 bases between. The CDR3 here is CSAKGRAEGPSYEQYF. The CDR3 bases are TGCAGTGCAAAGGGACGAGCGGAGGGACCCTCCTACGAGCAGTACTTC.

This clonotype has at least ten counts. The chain joins TRBV28 to TRBJ2-7, with 10 bases identical to TRBD2. This CDR3 contains 11 residues. CDR1 is MDHEN, CDR2 SYDVKM, per germline. V shed 10 bases, J shed 4 bases, and the junction held 1 base outside the gene matches. The CDR3: CAIAGGYEQYF. CDR3 bases: TGTGCCATAGCGGGGGGATACGAGCAGTACTTC.

The rearrangement links TRBV6-2 or TRBV6-3 to TRBJ1-1; the match to TRBD1 covers 8 bases. This CDR3 is 13 amino acids long. CDR1 MNHEY and CDR2 SVGEGT come from the germline V gene. The V and J ends lost 7 bases and 7 bases, in that order; junction bases with no gene match: 8. The CDR3 sequence: CASITAGGNEAFF. CDR3 nucleotides: TGTGCCAGCATAACAGCAGGGGGCAATGAAGCTTTCTTT.

This clonotype was seen more than once but under ten times. Being one base from a much bigger clone, this may be a read error. The genes are TRBV7-2 and TRBJ2-5; TRBD2 aligns across 8 bases. The J call may be incorrect, as the DNA end agrees better with TRBJ2-7. The CDR3 has 15 amino acids. The germline CDR1 and CDR2 sequences are SGHTA and FQGNSA. The CDR3 DNA follows: TGTGCCGGCAGCTTCGGGGGGGCGGGGTCATACGAGCAGTACTTC. Its protein is CAGSFGGAGSYEQYF.

The chain has TRBV6-2 or TRBV6-3 and TRBJ2-7, with unresolved D. V shed 2 bases and J shed 5 bases, with 16 bases lying between them. The CDR3 is made up of 15 amino acids. Germline V gene data show CDR1 as MNHEY and CDR2 as SVGEGT. The CDR3 here is CASSYPGLDRHEQYF. The CDR3 region has the DNA TGTGCCAGCAGTTACCCCGGGCTTGATCGGCACGAGCAGTACTTC.

Ten or more counts support this clonotype. The V and J genes are TRBV20-1 and TRBJ2-7, with 8 bases fitting TRBD1. The CDR3 has 13 residues. Germline loops: CDR1 DFQATT, CDR2 SNEGSKA (reference sequence). The trim removed 5 bases at V and 7 bases at J, leaving 10 bases unmatched. The CDR3 nucleotides read TGCAGTGCTTCCGGGACAGGTGCGACGGAGCAGTACTTC. Protein sequence: CSASGTGATEQYF.

At least ten counts were recorded for this clonotype. V is TRBV25-1 and J is TRBJ2-1; unclear D gene. This CDR3 spans 15 amino acids. V was cut by 3 bases and J by 6 bases, with 15 bases left in between. Germline loops: CDR1 MGHDK, CDR2 SYGVNS. CDR3 nucleotide sequence: TGTGCCAGCAGTGACCCCGCCACCCCTATCAATGAGCAGTTCTTC. Translating it yields CASSDPATPINEQFF.

The V and J genes are TRBV12-3 or TRBV12-4 and TRBJ2-1; weak D call: TRBD2 (6 bases). Trimming left V 4 bases short and J 4 bases short, with 17 bases between. The CDR3 sequence is 16 residues long. The CDR3 reads CASSSPGVSTYNEQFF. CDR3 nucleotides: TGTGCCAGCAGTTCTCCGGGGGTCTCGACATACAATGAGCAGTTCTTC.

This clonotype has ten or more counts. This chain links TRBV28 with TRBJ2-3; TRBD1 aligns across 10 bases. The CDR3 extends over 15 amino acids. Trimming removed 5 bases from V and 0 bases from J; junction bases left unmatched: 2. CDR1 is MDHEN, CDR2 SYDVKM, per germline. The CDR3, as DNA: TGTGCCAGCAGTGCGGGACAGGGGAGCACAGATACGCAGTATTTT. As protein: CASSAGQGSTDTQYF.

This clonotype occurred a few times. A much larger clone sits a single nucleotide away, making a read error possible. This chain uses TRBV20-1 with TRBJ2-7; D may be TRBD1 or TRBD2 (5 bases each). This CDR3 contains 12 residues. The germline gives CDR1 DFQATT, CDR2 SNEGSKA (reference sequence). In DNA, the CDR3 is TGCAGGGCTAGAGAGGGGATCTACGAGCAGTACTTC. As protein: CRAREGIYEQYF.

This clonotype has more than one count but fewer than ten. J is TRBJ2-7 and V is TRBV7-9, with 7 bases that match TRBD1. With 5 bases clipped from V and 1 base from J, the junction kept 11 bases outside the gene matches. In germline, CDR1 is SEHNR, CDR2 FQNEAQ (reference sequence). The CDR3 runs to 16 residues. This CDR3 is CASSEGTGALSYEQYF. The DNA for the CDR3 is TGTGCCAGCAGCGAAGGAACAGGGGCGTTATCCTACGAGCAGTACTTC.

At least ten counts were recorded for this clonotype. This rearrangement joins TRBV6-2 or TRBV6-3 to TRBJ2-1; D remains ambiguous. Germline-derived CDR1 and CDR2 are MNHEY and SVGEGT. The CDR3 contains 13 residues. V was cut by 4 bases and J by 4 bases, with 8 bases left in between. CDR3 DNA: TGTGCCAGCAGTTCGACCAAATACAATGAGCAGTTCTTC. Translating gives CASSSTKYNEQFF.

This clonotype came up a few times. This sequence joins TRBV9 and TRBJ2-5; tentatively, D is TRBD1 (6 bases). The CDR3 totals 13 residues. Germline V CDR1 and CDR2: SGDLS, YYNGEE. The germline V and J ends were trimmed by 4 bases and 11 bases, with 18 bases remaining between them. CDR3 DNA sequence: TGTGCCAGCAGCTCCGACGGGGACAATGAGCAGTACTTC. The encoded protein is CASSSDGDNEQYF.

This clonotype was observed once. The chain combines TRBV6-2 or TRBV6-3 with TRBJ2-1; the match to TRBD1 covers 9 bases. V lost 8 bases and J lost 8; bases outside the gene matches: 10. There are 14 residues in the CDR3. Germline V gene lookup returns CDR1 MNHEY and CDR2 SVGEGT. The CDR3 spells CASAPPGQGYEQFF. The CDR3 DNA reads TGTGCCAGCGCTCCTCCGGGACAGGGCTATGAGCAGTTCTTC.

This clonotype was seen repeatedly, ten times or more. V and J are TRBV20-1 and TRBJ2-1; 7 bases match TRBD2. The V gene end was trimmed by 5 bases and the J gene end by 0 bases; junction bases not matched to a gene: 1. CDR3 length: 13 residues. Germline CDR1 and CDR2: DFQATT and SNEGSKA (reference sequence). CDR3 coding DNA: TGCAGTGCTGGGACTAACTCCTACAATGAGCAGTTCTTC. Translation gives CSAGTNSYNEQFF.

This clonotype was counted at least ten times. The V and J genes are TRBV4-1 and TRBJ2-7; maybe TRBD1 (6 bases). CDR3 length: 16 amino acids. The V gene's germline CDR1 is MGHRA and CDR2 YSYEKL. The V end was cut by 4 bases, the J end by 6 bases, with 22 bases between. Here the CDR3 reads CASSLSQGPEGLEQYF. The CDR3 nucleotides are TGCGCCAGCAGCCTGAGTCAGGGGCCTGAGGGGCTCGAGCAGTACTTC.

This chain links TRBV3-1 with TRBJ1-1; possibly TRBD1 for D (5 bases). Germline assignment: CDR1 LGHDT and CDR2 YNNKEL (reference sequence). The CDR3 loop spans 17 amino acids. The V end was cut by 4 bases, the J end by 3 bases, with 21 bases between. The CDR3 is CASSLSWDVYGDTEAFF. DNA for the CDR3: TGTGCCAGCAGCCTATCCTGGGACGTCTATGGGGACACTGAAGCTTTCTTT.

This chain connects TRBV25-1 to TRBJ1-5; D unresolved. Trimming removed 9 bases at V and 11 bases at J, with 20 bases between. CDR3 size: 13 residues. Germline V gives CDR1 MGHDK, CDR2 SYGVNS. Written as DNA, the CDR3 is TGTGCCAGGGCATACGGACGGCAATGCGCCCAGCATTTT. Protein sequence: CARAYGRQCAQHF.

About this clonotype itself: This clone may be a read error of a much larger clone one base away. The rearrangement links TRBV13 to TRBJ2-7; TRBD2 aligns across 8 bases. Germline V gives CDR1 PRHDT, CDR2 FYEKMQ (reference sequence). The CDR3 runs to 16 residues. V trimming: 5 bases; J trimming: 7 bases; junction bases outside the gene matches: 16. The CDR3 loop is CASSDQLSGGVNEQYF. In DNA form, the CDR3 reads TGTGCCAGCAGCGACCAATTGAGCGGGGGTGTCAATGAGCAGTACTTC.

This clonotype was observed at least ten times. V is TRBV7-2 and J is TRBJ2-7; 8 bases fit TRBD2. The V segment lost 2 bases and the J segment 0 bases; nucleotides outside the gene matches: 3. In germline, CDR1 is SGHTA, CDR2 FQGNSA. The length of the CDR3 is 15 residues. The CDR3 DNA follows: TGTGCCAGCAGCTTAAGTAGCGGGGCCTCCTACGAGCAGTACTTC. Translating it yields CASSLSSGASYEQYF. Based on the CDR3 plus reference TRBV7-2 and TRBJ2-7, the full variable domain is GAGVSQSPSNKVTEKGKDVELRCDPISGHTALYWYRQSLGQGLEFLIYFQGNSAPDKSGLPSDRFSAERTGGSVSTLTIQRTQQEDSAVYLCASSLSSGASYEQYFGPGTRLTVT.

The chain links TRBV4-2 to TRBJ2-2; tentative D call: TRBD2 (6 bases). Germline assignment: CDR1 LGHNA and CDR2 YNFKEQ. Trimming removed 0 bases from V and 7 bases from J, with 15 bases in between. The CDR3 loop spans 16 amino acids. The CDR3 DNA sequence: TGTGCCAGCAGCCAAGATTTGGCAGGGACTTACGGGGAGCTGTTTTTT. It codes for CASSQDLAGTYGELFF.

This clonotype has ten or more counts. The chain employs TRBV18 and TRBJ2-7; possible D gene TRBD1, 6 bases. This CDR3 is 16 amino acids long. Germline V lookup: CDR1 KGHSH, CDR2 LQKENI. Trimming cost V 0 bases and J 3 bases, with 15 bases left between them. The CDR3: CASSPPGRGTDYEQYF. DNA of the CDR3: TGTGCCAGCTCACCACCGGGCAGGGGAACCGACTACGAGCAGTACTTC. The full variable domain, in which reference TRBV18 and TRBJ2-7 provide the parts outside the CDR3, is NAGVMQNPRHLVRRRGQEARLRCSPMKGHSHVYWYRQLPEEGLKFMVYLQKENIIDESGMPKERFSAEFPKEGPSILRIQQVVRGDSAAYFCASSPPGRGTDYEQYFGPGTRLTVT.